This T cell receptor beta chain was identified during a study of T cell changes during pregnancy in multiple sclerosis. The V end lost 0 bases, the J end lost 0 bases, and 10 bases lay between the germline ends. CDR1 and CDR2 (germline): LGHNA, YSLEER. This CDR3 has 16 amino acids. Method: immunoSEQ multiplex PCR; TCRdb's copy keeps in-frame clones and lacks some. The sample shows some 60,000 clones, 93% of them seen only once. This clonotype originated in a female donor with multiple sclerosis, enrolled in a pregnancy study. The chain is built from TRBV4-3 and TRBJ2-3; a weak D match, TRBD1 (6 bases). The input for sequencing was peripheral blood, taken after pregnancy. CDR3 loop: CASSQDLQGSTDTQYF. CDR3 nucleotides: TGCGCCAGCAGCCAAGATCTCCAGGGGAGCACAGATACGCAGTATTTT.